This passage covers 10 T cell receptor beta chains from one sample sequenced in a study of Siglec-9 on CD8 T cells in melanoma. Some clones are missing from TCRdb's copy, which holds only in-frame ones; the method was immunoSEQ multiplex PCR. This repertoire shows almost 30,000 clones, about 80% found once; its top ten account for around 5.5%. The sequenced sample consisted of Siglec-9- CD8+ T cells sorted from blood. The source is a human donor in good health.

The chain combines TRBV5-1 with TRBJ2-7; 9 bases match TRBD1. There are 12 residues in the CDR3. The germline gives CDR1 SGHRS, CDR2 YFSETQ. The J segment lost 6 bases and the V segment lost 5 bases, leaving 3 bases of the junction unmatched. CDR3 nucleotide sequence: TGCGCCAGCAGTTTGACAGGGGGCGAGCAGTACTTC. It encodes CASSLTGGEQYF.

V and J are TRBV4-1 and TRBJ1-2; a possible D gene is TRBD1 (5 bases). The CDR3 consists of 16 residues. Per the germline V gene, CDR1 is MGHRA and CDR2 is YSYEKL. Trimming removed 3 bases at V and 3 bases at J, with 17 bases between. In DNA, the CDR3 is TGCGCCAGCAGCCACCCCCAAGTAGGGGTCCACTATGGCTACACCTTC. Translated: CASSHPQVGVHYGYTF.

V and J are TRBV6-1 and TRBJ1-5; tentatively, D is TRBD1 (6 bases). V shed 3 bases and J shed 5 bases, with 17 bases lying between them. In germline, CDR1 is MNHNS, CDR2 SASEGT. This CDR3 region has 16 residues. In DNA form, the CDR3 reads TGTGCCAGCAGTGACCCCGGGACAAAAAAATATCAGCCCCAGCATTTT. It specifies CASSDPGTKKYQPQHF.

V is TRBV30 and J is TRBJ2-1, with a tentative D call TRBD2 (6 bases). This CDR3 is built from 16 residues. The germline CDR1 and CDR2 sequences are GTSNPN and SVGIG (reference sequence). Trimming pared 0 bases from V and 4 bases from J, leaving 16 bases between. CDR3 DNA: TGTGCCTGGAGTGTAGTATCCGGAGGGAGGTACAATGAGCAGTTCTTC. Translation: CAWSVVSGGRYNEQFF. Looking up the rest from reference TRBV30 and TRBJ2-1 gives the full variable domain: SQTIHQWPATLVQPVGSPLSLECTVEGTSNPNLYWYRQAAGRGLQLLFYSVGIGQISSEVPQNLSASRPQDRQFILSSKKLLLSDSGFYLCAWSVVSGGRYNEQFFGPGTRLTVL.

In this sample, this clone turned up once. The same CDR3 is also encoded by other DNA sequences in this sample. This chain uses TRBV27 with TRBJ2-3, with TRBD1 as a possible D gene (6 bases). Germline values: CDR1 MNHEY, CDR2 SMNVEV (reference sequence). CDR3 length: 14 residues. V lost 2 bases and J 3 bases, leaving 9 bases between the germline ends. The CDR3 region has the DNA TGTGCCAGCAGTTTAGGCCAGGGGACAGATACGCAGTATTTT. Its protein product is CASSLGQGTDTQYF.

The CDR3 loop is CASSLAWGSEAFF. Here the CDR3 DNA reads TGTGCCAGCAGCTTGGCCTGGGGGAGCGAAGCTTTCTTT. The V gene is TRBV5-6, the J gene TRBJ1-1, with a weak D call TRBD1 (5 bases). Germline assignment: CDR1 SGHDT and CDR2 YYEEEE. The CDR3 extends over 13 amino acids. The V gene lost 0 bases and the J gene lost 8 bases, with 11 bases spanning the gap.

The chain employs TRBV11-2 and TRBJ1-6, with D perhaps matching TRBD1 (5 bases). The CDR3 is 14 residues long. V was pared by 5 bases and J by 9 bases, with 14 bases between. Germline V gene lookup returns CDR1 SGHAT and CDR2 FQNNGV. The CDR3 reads CASSHGAVGSPLHF. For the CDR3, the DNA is TGTGCCAGCAGCCACGGGGCCGTCGGTTCACCCCTCCACTTT.

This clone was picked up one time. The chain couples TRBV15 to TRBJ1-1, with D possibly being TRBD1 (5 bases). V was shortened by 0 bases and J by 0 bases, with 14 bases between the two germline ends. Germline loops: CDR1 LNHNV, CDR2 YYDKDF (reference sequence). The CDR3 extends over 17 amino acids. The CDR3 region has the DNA TGTGCCACCAGCAGAGATTTTCGACAGAAGATGAACACTGAAGCTTTCTTT. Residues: CATSRDFRQKMNTEAFF.

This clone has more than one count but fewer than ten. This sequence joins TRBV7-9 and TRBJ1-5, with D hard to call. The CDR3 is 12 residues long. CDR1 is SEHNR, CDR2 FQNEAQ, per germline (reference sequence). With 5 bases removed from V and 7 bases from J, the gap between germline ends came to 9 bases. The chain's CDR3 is CASSIGTQPQHF. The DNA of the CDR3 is TGTGCCAGCAGCATAGGAACACAGCCCCAGCATTTT.

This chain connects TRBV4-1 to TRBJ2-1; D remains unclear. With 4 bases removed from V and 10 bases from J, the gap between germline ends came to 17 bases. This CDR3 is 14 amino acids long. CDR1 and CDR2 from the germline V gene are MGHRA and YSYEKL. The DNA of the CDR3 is TGCGCCAGCAGCCTGGGCCTTGGGGTGGACGAGCAGTTCTTC. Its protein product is CASSLGLGVDEQFF.